The entry below gives a single TCR beta chain sequence along with its context. This record belongs to a study of T-cell reconstitution after alpha-beta-depleted transplantation in children. The germline V and J ends were trimmed by 3 bases and 0 bases, with 10 bases remaining between them. The CDR3 runs 14 residues. Looked up from germline, CDR1 is SGHRS and CDR2 is YFSETQ. Unique molecular identifiers featured in how the TCRbeta library was prepared. Each CDR3 protein is one row after TCRdb ran MiXCR on the PCR reads. Counted here are around 370,000 distinct CDR3 sequences, around 15% occurring once; the ten biggest clones make up roughly 40%.

The sample here was PBMCs, mostly from graft donor cells, taken 360 days after TCRalphabeta/CD19-depleted stem cell transplant. This chain links TRBV5-1 with TRBJ2-7, with no clear D. The sequence was obtained from a male patient between 2 and 10 years old who had a stem cell transplant for acute lymphoblastic leukemia, so the T cells may come from the graft donor. CDR3 in DNA: TGCGCCAGCAGCTCCAATCCAAGCTCCTACGAGCAGTACTTC. Its protein is CASSSNPSSYEQYF.